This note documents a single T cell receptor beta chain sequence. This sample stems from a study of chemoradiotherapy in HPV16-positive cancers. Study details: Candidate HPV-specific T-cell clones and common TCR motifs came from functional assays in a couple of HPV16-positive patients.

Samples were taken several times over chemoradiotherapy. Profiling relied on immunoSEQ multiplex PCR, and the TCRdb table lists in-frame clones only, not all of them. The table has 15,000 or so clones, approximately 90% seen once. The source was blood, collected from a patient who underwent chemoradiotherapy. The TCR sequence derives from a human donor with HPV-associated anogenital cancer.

CDR3 amino acids: CASSLAGGPSGEQFF. The CDR3 bases are TGTGCCAGCAGCTTAGCGGGGGGGCCCTCGGGGGAGCAGTTCTTC. The chain recombines TRBV11-2 with TRBJ2-1, with 8 bases matching TRBD2. The CDR3 loop spans 15 amino acids. Per germline, CDR1 SGHAT and CDR2 FQNNGV. V was pared by 1 base and J by 10 bases, with 9 bases of the junction left unmatched.